This record concerns one T cell receptor (beta chain) sequence. What it binds is unknown. These data are taken from a study of response to subunit inactivated influenza vaccine. General observations from the study: The study's authors posited that every seasonal influenza vaccination enlists few new T cells.

One entry per CDR3 protein results from TCRdb running MiXCR on the RT-PCR reads. Among some 500,000 distinct CDR3 sequences listed, 10% to 15% were seen once. Sequencing was performed on PBMCs from blood, taken about 6 weeks after vaccination. This TCR was recovered from a man in his fifties or sixties who received an inactivated influenza vaccine.

The CDR3 sequence is CASRTRSGTSGRYSSYNEQFF. The CDR3 nucleotides read TGTGCCAGCAGGACCCGGTCTGGGACTAGCGGCCGGTATAGCTCCTACAATGAGCAGTTCTTC. The genes are TRBV6-4 and TRBJ2-1; 11 nucleotides match TRBD2. CDR3 length: 21 residues. Germline V gene sequence: CDR1 MRHNA, CDR2 SNTAGT. V gave up 6 bases and J gave up 0 bases; unmatched junction bases: 19.